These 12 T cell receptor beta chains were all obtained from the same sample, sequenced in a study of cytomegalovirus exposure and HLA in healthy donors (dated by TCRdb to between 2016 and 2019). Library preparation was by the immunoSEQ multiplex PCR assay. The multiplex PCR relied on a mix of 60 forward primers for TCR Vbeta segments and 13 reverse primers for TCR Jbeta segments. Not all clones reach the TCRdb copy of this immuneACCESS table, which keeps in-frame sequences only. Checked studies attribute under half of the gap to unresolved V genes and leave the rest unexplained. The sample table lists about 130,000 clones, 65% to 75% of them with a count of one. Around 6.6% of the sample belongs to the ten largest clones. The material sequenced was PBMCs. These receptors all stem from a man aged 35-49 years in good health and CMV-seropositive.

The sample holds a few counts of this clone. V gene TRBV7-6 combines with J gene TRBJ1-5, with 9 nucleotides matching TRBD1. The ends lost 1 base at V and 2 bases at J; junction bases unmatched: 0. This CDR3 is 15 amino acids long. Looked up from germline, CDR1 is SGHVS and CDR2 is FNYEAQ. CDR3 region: CASSLGTGGNQPQHF. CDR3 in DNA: TGTGCCAGCAGCTTAGGGACAGGGGGCAATCAGCCCCAGCATTTT.

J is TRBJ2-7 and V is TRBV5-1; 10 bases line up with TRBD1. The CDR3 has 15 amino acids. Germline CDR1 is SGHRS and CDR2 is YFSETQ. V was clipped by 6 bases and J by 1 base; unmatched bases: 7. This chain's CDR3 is CASNLGQGESYEQYF. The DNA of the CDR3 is TGCGCCAGCAATTTAGGACAGGGGGAATCCTACGAGCAGTACTTC.

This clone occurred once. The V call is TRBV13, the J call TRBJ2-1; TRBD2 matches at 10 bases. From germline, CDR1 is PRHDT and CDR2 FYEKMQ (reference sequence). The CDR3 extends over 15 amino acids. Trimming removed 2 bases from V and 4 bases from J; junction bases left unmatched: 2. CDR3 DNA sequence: TGTGCCAGCAGCTTACTAGCGGGGGAGTACAATGAGCAGTTCTTC. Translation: CASSLLAGEYNEQFF.

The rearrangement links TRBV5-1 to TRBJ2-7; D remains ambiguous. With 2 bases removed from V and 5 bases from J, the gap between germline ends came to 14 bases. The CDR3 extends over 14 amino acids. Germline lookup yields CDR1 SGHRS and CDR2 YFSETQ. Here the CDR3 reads CASSLSVMKNEQYF. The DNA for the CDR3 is TGCGCCAGCAGCTTATCAGTTATGAAGAACGAGCAGTACTTC.

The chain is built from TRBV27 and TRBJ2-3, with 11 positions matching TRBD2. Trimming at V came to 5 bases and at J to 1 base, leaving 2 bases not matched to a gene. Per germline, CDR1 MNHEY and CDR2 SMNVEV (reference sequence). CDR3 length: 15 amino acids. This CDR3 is CASSLAGGRTDTQYF. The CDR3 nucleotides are TGTGCCAGCAGTCTAGCGGGAGGACGCACAGATACGCAGTATTTT.

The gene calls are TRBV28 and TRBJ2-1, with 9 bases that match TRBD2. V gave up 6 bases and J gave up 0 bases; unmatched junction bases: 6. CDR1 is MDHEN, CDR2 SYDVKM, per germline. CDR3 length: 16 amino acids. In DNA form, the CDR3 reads TGTGCCAGCAGGGGGAGGACTAGCGACTCCTACAATGAGCAGTTCTTC. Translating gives CASRGRTSDSYNEQFF.

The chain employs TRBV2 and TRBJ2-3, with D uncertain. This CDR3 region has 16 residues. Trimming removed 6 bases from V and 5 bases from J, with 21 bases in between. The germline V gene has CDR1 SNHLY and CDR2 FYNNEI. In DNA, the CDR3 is TGTGCCAGCAGAGGCTCCCAGGTTCCAATGGGAGATACGCAGTATTTT. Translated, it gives CASRGSQVPMGDTQYF. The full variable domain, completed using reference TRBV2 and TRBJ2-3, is EPEVTQTPSHQVTQMGQEVILRCVPISNHLYFYWYRQILGQKVEFLVSFYNNEISEKSEIFDDQFSVERPDGSNFTLKIRSTKLEDSAMYFCASRGSQVPMGDTQYFGPGTRLTVL.

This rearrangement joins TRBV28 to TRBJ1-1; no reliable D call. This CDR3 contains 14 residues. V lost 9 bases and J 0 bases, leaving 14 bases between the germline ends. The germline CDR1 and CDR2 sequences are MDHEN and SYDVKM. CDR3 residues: CASSSGTLNTEAFF. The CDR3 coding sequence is TGTGCCAGTTCCTCGGGTACCCTGAACACTGAAGCTTTCTTT.

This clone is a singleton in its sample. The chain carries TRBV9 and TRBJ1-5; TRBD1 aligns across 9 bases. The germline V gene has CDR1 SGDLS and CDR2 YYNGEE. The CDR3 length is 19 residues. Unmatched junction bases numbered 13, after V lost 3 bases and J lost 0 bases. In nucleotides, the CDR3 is TGTGCCAGCAGCGGCAGGGGACAGGGAAGGGTTTATAGCAATCAGCCCCAGCATTTT. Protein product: CASSGRGQGRVYSNQPQHF.

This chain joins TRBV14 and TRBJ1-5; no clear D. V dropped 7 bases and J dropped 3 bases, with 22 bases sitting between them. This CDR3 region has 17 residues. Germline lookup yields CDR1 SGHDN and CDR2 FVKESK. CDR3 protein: CASIPGGSGTVNQPQHF. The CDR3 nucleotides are TGTGCCAGCATTCCAGGAGGTAGTGGTACCGTCAATCAGCCCCAGCATTTT.

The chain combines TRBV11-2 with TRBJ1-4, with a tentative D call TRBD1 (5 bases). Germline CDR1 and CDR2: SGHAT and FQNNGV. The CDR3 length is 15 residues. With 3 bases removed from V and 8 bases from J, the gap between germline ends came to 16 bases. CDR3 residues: CASSLGGGAREKLFF. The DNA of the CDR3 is TGTGCCAGCAGCTTGGGGGGTGGGGCTCGAGAAAAACTGTTTTTT.

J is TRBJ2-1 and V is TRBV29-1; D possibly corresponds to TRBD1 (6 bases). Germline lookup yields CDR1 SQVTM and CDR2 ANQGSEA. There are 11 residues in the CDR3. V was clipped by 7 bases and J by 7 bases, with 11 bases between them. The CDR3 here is CSASRGNEQFF. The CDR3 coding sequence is TGCAGCGCATCCAGGGGAAATGAGCAGTTCTTC.